Below are 4 T cell receptor beta chains sequenced from a single sample in a study of blood T cell repertoires in COVID-19. Measured with immunoSEQ multiplex PCR; TCRdb has only the in-frame clones, and not every one. The sample lists some 150,000 clones, 70% to 90% occurring once. The specimen sequenced was peripheral blood. These receptors were obtained from a woman aged 55-70 years with COVID-19, enrolled during active disease.

V gene TRBV10-3 combines with J gene TRBJ1-2; 9 bases match TRBD1. The CDR3 sequence is 15 residues long. Losses at the gene ends were 4 bases for V and 5 bases for J; bases not matched to a gene: 8. Germline lookup yields CDR1 ENHRY and CDR2 SYGVKD. CDR3 nucleotide sequence: TGTGCCATCAGTGCCCAAGCCGGGACAGGGTATGGCTACACCTTC. This encodes CAISAQAGTGYGYTF.

The chain joins TRBV6-2 or TRBV6-3 to TRBJ2-1, with D maybe TRBD2 (6 bases). The CDR3 loop spans 18 amino acids. Germline V lookup: CDR1 MNHEY, CDR2 SVGEGT. The ends were cut back, 2 bases at V and 5 bases at J, with 22 bases in the middle. Here the CDR3 reads CASSYEVRGGEPHNEQFF. The CDR3 region has the DNA TGTGCCAGCAGTTACGAGGTGCGGGGTGGGGAGCCACACAATGAGCAGTTCTTC.

The J gene is TRBJ1-3, the V gene TRBV6-5; D unresolved. CDR3 length: 15 amino acids. Trimming shortened V by 0 bases and J by 0 bases, and 6 bases separated the two germline ends. Germline V gene data show CDR1 as MNHEY and CDR2 as SVGAGI. CDR3 nucleotide sequence: TGTGCCAGCAGTTACTCGAGAAACTCTGGAAACACCATATATTTT. This translates into CASSYSRNSGNTIYF.

V and J are TRBV9 and TRBJ2-7; 12 bases are a match to TRBD2. Losses at the gene ends were 3 bases for V and 2 bases for J; bases not matched to a gene: 6. CDR1 is SGDLS and CDR2 is YYNGEE in the germline V gene. The CDR3 covers 16 residues. The CDR3 sequence: CASSEGTSGGTYEQYF. The CDR3 region has the DNA TGTGCCAGCAGCGAGGGAACTAGCGGGGGGACCTACGAGCAGTACTTC.